These 10 T cell receptor beta chains share one sample of origin, sequenced in a study of CD8 T cells in Susac syndrome. RNA in amounts of 0.5 to 1 ug was reverse transcribed with random hexamers. TCRdb analysed the immunoSEQ multiplex PCR reads with MiXCR anew, one entry per CDR3 protein. Of approximately 130,000 distinct CDR3 sequences detected, less than 95% appear once; the ten largest clones hold 0.095% to 0.1%. The sequenced sample consisted of CD4+ T cells from PBMCs. These receptors were collected from a human donor in good health.

J is TRBJ2-5 and V is TRBV5-4; D is possibly TRBD2 (6 bases). V gave up 2 bases and J gave up 5 bases, with 13 bases separating them. The germline V gene encodes CDR1 SGHNT and CDR2 YYREEE (reference sequence). The CDR3 has 14 residues. The CDR3 DNA is TGTGCCAGCAGCTTTGAATGGGGGGAGGAGACCCAGTACTTC. Its translation is CASSFEWGEETQYF. Full variable domain (missing parts from reference TRBV5-4 and TRBJ2-5): ETGVTQSPTHLIKTRGQQVTLRCSSQSGHNTVSWYQQALGQGPQFIFQYYREEENGRGNFPPRFSGLQFPNYSSELNVNALELDDSALYLCASSFEWGEETQYFGPGTRLLVL.

The chain is built from TRBV11-2 and TRBJ2-7; no firm D call. CDR1 and CDR2 from the germline V gene are SGHAT and FQNNGV. The CDR3 is 15 amino acids. V was trimmed by 5 bases and J by 2 bases, leaving 16 bases between them. CDR3 region: CASSVGQNPPYEQYF. The CDR3, as DNA: TGTGCCAGCAGCGTCGGGCAAAACCCTCCCTACGAGCAGTACTTC.

This rearrangement joins TRBV6-6 to TRBJ2-3; a weak D match, TRBD2 (5 bases). Germline loops: CDR1 MNHNY, CDR2 SVGAGI (reference sequence). The V end was cut by 10 bases, the J end by 4 bases, with 18 bases between. The CDR3 totals 14 residues. Here the CDR3 reads CAISKTAGSDTQYF. CDR3 in DNA: TGTGCCATCTCAAAAACGGCGGGTTCAGATACGCAGTATTTT.

The chain joins TRBV28 to TRBJ2-7; TRBD2 matches at 14 bases. Trimming cost V 7 bases and J 4 bases; bases outside gene matches: 9. CDR1 and CDR2 from the germline V gene are MDHEN and SYDVKM. The CDR3 spans 16 residues. CDR3 nucleotides: TGTGCCAGCACCGCTCTCGGGACTAGCGGGAGTTACGAGCAGTACTTC. Its translation is CASTALGTSGSYEQYF.

This chain connects TRBV6-6 to TRBJ2-7; a weak D match, TRBD1 (5 bases). Germline V gene data show CDR1 as MNHNY and CDR2 as SVGAGI (reference sequence). Trimming removed 6 bases from V and 2 bases from J, with 17 bases in between. CDR3 length: 15 amino acids. CDR3 residues: CASSGLGQAPYEQYF. CDR3 in DNA: TGTGCCAGCAGCGGCCTGGGGCAGGCCCCCTACGAGCAGTACTTC.

The rearrangement joins TRBV5-1 to TRBJ2-1; D call uncertain. The CDR3 spans 13 residues. CDR1 is SGHRS and CDR2 is YFSETQ in the germline V gene. The V end lost 2 bases, the J end lost 8 bases, and 11 bases lay between the germline ends. Written as DNA, the CDR3 is TGCGCCAGCAGCTTCACACGGTCAGATGAGCAGTTCTTC. Amino acid sequence: CASSFTRSDEQFF.

This clonotype was seen just once. The V call is TRBV2, the J call TRBJ2-1, with D perhaps being TRBD1 or TRBD2 (5 bases each). This CDR3 is built from 13 residues. Germline lookup yields CDR1 SNHLY and CDR2 FYNNEI. V lost 7 bases to trimming and J lost 8 bases, with 15 bases between them. This CDR3 is CASTQLRDDEQFF. The CDR3 DNA reads as TGTGCCAGCACCCAGCTGAGGGACGATGAGCAGTTCTTC.

This chain links TRBV24-1 with TRBJ1-1; TRBD1 might be the D (5 bases). Germline loops: CDR1 KGHDR, CDR2 SFDVKD. Trimming took 9 bases from V and 0 from J, leaving 16 bases between them. The CDR3 is made up of 15 amino acids. The CDR3 loop reads CATPPGRPLNTEAFF. CDR3 sequence (DNA): TGTGCCACCCCTCCGGGACGCCCGTTGAACACTGAAGCTTTCTTT.

This clonotype was observed a handful of times. J is TRBJ2-7 and V is TRBV19; 8 nucleotides agree with TRBD2. V lost 10 bases to trimming and J lost 1 base; unmatched junction nucleotides: 9. Germline lookup yields CDR1 LNHDA and CDR2 SQIVND (reference sequence). This CDR3 is built from 14 residues. CDR3 DNA: TGTGCCACCATGAGCGGGAGCAAATCCTACGAGCAGTACTTC. Its protein is CATMSGSKSYEQYF.

The chain has TRBV5-1 and TRBJ1-1; 7 bases are shared with TRBD1. The V and J ends lost 4 bases and 6 bases, in that order; junction bases with no gene match: 9. The CDR3 extends over 14 amino acids. Germline V gene data show CDR1 as SGHRS and CDR2 as YFSETQ. The CDR3 region has the DNA TGCGCCAGCAGCCCCGTCCCGGGACAGTCTGAAGCTTTCTTT. This gives the protein CASSPVPGQSEAFF.